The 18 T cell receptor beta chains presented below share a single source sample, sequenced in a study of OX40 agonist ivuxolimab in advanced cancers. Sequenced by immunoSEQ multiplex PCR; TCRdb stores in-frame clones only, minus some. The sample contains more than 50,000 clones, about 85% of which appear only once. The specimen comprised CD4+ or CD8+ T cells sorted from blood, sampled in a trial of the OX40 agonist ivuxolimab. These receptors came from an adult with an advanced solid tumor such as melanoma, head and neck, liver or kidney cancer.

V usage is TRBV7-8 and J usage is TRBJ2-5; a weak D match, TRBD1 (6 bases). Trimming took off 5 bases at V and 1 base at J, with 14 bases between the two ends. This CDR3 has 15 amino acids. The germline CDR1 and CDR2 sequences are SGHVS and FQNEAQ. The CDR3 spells CASSLERTAQETQYF. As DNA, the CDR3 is TGTGCCAGCAGCCTAGAGAGGACAGCCCAAGAGACCCAGTACTTC. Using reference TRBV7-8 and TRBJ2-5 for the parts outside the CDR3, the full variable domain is GAGVSQSPRYKVAKRGQDVALRCDPISGHVSLFWYQQALGQGPEFLTYFQNEAQLDKSGLPSDRFFAERPEGSVSTLKIQRTQQEDSAVYLCASSLERTAQETQYFGPGTRLLVL.

CDR3 sequence (DNA): TGTGCCAGCTCACCGCCCGGAGGAACAGGGGGTGACAATGAGCAGTTCTTC. Its protein product is CASSPPGGTGGDNEQFF. The chain couples TRBV18 to TRBJ2-1; 8 bases agree with TRBD1. The CDR3 is 17 residues long. Germline V gene data show CDR1 as KGHSH and CDR2 as LQKENI. V dropped 3 bases and J dropped 5; count of bases not matched to a gene: 12.

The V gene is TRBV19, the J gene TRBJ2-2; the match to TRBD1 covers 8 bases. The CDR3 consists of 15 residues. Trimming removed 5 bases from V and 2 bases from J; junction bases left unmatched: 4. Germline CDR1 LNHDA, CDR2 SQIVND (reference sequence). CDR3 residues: CASSVGTGNTGELFF. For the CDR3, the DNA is TGTGCCAGTAGTGTAGGGACAGGTAACACCGGGGAGCTGTTTTTT.

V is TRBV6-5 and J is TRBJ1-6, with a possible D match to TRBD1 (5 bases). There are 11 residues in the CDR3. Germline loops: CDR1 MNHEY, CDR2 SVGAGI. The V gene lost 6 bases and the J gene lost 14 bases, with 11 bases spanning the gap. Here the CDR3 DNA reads TGTGCCAGCAGGGGAGGGGTCACCCTCCACTTT. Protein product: CASRGGVTLHF.

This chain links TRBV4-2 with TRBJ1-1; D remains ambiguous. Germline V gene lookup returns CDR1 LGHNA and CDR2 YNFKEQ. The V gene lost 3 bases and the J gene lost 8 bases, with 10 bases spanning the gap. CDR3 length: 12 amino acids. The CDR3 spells CASSQVPGEAFF. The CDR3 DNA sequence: TGTGCCAGCAGCCAGGTCCCTGGGGAAGCTTTCTTT.

The CDR3 DNA is TGTGCCAGCAGCTTAGCCAGGGAGACCCAGTACTTC. Its translation: CASSLARETQYF. The V call is TRBV7-2, the J call TRBJ2-5; D is unclear. V was cut by 0 bases and J by 5 bases, with 4 bases left in between. The CDR3 is made up of 12 amino acids. Germline lookup yields CDR1 SGHTA and CDR2 FQGNSA.

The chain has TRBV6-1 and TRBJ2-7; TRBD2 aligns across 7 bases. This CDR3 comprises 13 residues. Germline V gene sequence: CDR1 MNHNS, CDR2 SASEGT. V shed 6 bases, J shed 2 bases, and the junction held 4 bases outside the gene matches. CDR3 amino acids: CASRLAATYEQYF. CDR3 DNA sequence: TGTGCCAGCAGGCTAGCGGCGACCTACGAGCAGTACTTC.

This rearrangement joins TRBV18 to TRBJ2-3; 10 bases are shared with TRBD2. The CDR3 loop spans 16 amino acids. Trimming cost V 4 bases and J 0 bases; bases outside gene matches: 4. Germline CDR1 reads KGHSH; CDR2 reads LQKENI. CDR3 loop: CASSRPSGGSTDTQYF. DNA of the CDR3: TGTGCCAGCTCACGACCTAGCGGGGGAAGCACAGATACGCAGTATTTT. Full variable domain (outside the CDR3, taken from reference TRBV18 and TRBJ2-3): NAGVMQNPRHLVRRRGQEARLRCSPMKGHSHVYWYRQLPEEGLKFMVYLQKENIIDESGMPKERFSAEFPKEGPSILRIQQVVRGDSAAYFCASSRPSGGSTDTQYFGPGTRLTVL.

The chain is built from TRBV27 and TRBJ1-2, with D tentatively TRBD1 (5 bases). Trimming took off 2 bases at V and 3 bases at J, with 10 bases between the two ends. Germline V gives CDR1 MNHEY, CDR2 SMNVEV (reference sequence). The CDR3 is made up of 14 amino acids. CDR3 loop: CASSLAGRDYGYTF. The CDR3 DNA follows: TGTGCCAGCAGTTTAGCGGGGCGGGACTATGGCTACACCTTC.

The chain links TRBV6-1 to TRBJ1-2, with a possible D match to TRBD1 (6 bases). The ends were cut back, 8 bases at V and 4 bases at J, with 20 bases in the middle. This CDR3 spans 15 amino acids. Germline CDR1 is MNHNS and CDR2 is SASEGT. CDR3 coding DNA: TGTGCCAGCTACTTATTGGGGGCCGCTGGCTATGGCTACACCTTC. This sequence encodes CASYLLGAAGYGYTF.

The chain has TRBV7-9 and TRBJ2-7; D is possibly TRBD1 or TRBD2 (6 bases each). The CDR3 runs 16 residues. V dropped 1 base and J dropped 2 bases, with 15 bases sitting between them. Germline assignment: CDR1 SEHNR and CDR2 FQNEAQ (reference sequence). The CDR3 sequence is CASSLVGGTFTYEQYF. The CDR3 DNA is TGTGCCAGCAGCTTAGTAGGGGGGACCTTCACCTACGAGCAGTACTTC. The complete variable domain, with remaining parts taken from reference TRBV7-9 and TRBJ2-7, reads DTGVSQNPRHKITKRGQNVTFRCDPISEHNRLYWYRQTLGQGPEFLTYFQNEAQLEKSRLLSDRFSAERPKGSFSTLEIQRTEQGDSAMYLCASSLVGGTFTYEQYFGPGTRLTVT.

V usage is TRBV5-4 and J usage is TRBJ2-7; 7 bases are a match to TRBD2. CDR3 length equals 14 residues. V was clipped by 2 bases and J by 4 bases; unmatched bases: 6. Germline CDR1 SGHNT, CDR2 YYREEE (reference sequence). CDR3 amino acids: CASSFGLADYEQYF. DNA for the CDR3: TGTGCCAGCAGCTTCGGGCTAGCGGATTACGAGCAGTACTTC.

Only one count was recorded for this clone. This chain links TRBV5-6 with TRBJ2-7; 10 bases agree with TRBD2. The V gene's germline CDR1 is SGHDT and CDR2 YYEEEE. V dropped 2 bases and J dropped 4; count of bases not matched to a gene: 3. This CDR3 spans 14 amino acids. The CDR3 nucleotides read TGTGCCAGCAGCTTAGCGGGGGGGAGTTACGAGCAGTACTTC. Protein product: CASSLAGGSYEQYF.

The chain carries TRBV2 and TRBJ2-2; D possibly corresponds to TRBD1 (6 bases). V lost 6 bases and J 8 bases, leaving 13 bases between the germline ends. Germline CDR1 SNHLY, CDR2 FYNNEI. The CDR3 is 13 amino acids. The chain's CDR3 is CASSEQGRGELFF. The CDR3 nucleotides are TGTGCCAGCAGCGAACAGGGCAGGGGGGAGCTGTTTTTT.

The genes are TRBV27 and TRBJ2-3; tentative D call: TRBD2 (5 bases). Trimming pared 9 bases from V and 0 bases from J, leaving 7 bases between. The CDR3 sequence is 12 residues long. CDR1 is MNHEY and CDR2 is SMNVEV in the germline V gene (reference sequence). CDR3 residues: CAREGSTDTQYF. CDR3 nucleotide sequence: TGTGCCAGAGAGGGTAGCACAGATACGCAGTATTTT.

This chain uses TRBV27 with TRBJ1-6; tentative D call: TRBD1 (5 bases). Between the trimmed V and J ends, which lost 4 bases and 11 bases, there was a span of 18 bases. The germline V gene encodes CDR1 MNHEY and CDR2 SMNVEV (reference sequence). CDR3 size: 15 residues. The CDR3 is CASSWMQGSITPLHF. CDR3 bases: TGTGCCAGCAGTTGGATGCAGGGTTCTATAACACCCCTCCACTTT.

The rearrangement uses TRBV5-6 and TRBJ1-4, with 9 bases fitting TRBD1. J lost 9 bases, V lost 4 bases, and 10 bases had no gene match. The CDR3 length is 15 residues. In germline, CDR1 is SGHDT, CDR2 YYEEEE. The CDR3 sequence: CASSGYDRGIKKLFF. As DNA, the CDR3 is TGTGCCAGCAGCGGGTATGACAGGGGGATAAAAAAACTGTTTTTT. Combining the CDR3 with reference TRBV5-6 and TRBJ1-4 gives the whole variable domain DAGVTQSPTHLIKTRGQQVTLRCSPKSGHDTVSWYQQALGQGPQFIFQYYEEEERQRGNFPDRFSGHQFPNYSSELNVNALLLGDSALYLCASSGYDRGIKKLFFGSGTQLSVL.

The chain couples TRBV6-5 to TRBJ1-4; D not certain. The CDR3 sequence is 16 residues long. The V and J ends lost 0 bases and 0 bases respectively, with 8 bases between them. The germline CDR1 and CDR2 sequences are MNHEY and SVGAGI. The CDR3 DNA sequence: TGTGCCAGCAGTTACTCGGTCGGGTCAACTAATGAAAAACTGTTTTTT. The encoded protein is CASSYSVGSTNEKLFF.